Listed below are T cell receptor beta chains from one sample, sequenced in a study of blood T cell repertoires in COVID-19. This table comes from immunoSEQ multiplex PCR, and its TCRdb copy is limited to in-frame clones, with some not included. Among about 260,000 clones listed, more than 75% were seen once. Sample: peripheral blood. The receptors were sampled from a man in his forties with active or convalescent COVID-19. CDR3s include the opening cysteine and the closing phenylalanine or tryptophan. Fields, in order: D gene, clone size, J gene, V gene, CDR3 DNA, CDR3 protein. A D gene is named only where the DNA matches it firmly. Not every row has a clone size; where given, it reads once, few, many or a size class.

TRBD2,-,TRBJ2-2,TRBV7-3,TGTGCCAGCAGCCCGGGAGGAGCGAACACCGGGGAGCTGTTTTTT,CASSPGGANTGELFF
TRBD2,-,TRBJ2-7,TRBV7-8,TGTGCCAGCAGCTCACTAGCGGGGGACTACGAGCAGTACTTC,CASSSLAGDYEQYF
TRBD2,-,TRBJ2-5,TRBV7-6,TGTGCCAGCAGCTTAGGGCTAGCGGGAGGCCCACAAGAGACCCAGTACTTC,CASSLGLAGGPQETQYF
TRBD2,-,TRBJ2-1,TRBV6-5,TGTGCCAGCCCCCGGGACTACCCCAATGAGCAGTTCTTC,CASPRDYPNEQFF
-,few,TRBJ2-3,TRBV5-4,TGTGCCAGCAGCTTGTGGCCGGGTACAGATACGCAGTATTTT,CASSLWPGTDTQYF
-,-,TRBJ1-1,TRBV19,TGTGCCAGTAGTATATCGGGGGTCAGTGTGGCTTTCTTT,CASSISGVSVAFF
TRBD2,-,TRBJ2-7,TRBV6-6,TGTGCCAGCAGTTATACCCTAGCGGGAGCCGAGCAGTACTTC,CASSYTLAGAEQYF
-,-,TRBJ2-1,TRBV9,TGTGCCAGCAGCGTAGAAGCAGGGGGGTTCTACAATGAGCAGTTCTTC,CASSVEAGGFYNEQFF
-,-,TRBJ2-3,TRBV5-4,TGTGCCAGCAGCCCGGAAGGGTGGCGGGATGGCGCAGATACGCAGTATTTT,CASSPEGWRDGADTQYF
-,-,TRBJ2-7,TRBV11-3,TGTGCCAGCAGCTTAGAGTCAGGCCGCTACGAGCAGTACTTC,CASSLESGRYEQYF
-,-,TRBJ1-5,TRBV19,TGTGCCAGTAGTTCCCTCCTCGTCGCGAATCAGCCCCAGCATTTT,CASSSLLVANQPQHF
-,-,TRBJ1-5,TRBV19,TGTGCCAGTAGTATAGAACAGGGCCCCAATCAGCCCCAGCATTTT,CASSIEQGPNQPQHF
-,-,TRBJ1-2,TRBV9,TGTGCCAGCAGCGTAGGGGGTGGAGGTTCAGATGGCTACACCTTC,CASSVGGGGSDGYTF
-,-,TRBJ1-3,TRBV30,TGTGCCTGGAACCCGGGGGAAGCTGGAAACACCATATATTTT,CAWNPGEAGNTIYF
TRBD1,-,TRBJ2-2,TRBV25-1,TGTGCCAGCAGCCATACGCCCTCAGGGGGTCTCACCGGGGAGCTGTTTTTT,CASSHTPSGGLTGELFF
-,few,TRBJ1-4,TRBV4-1,TGCGCCAGCAGCCATCCACGGGAAAAACTGTTTTTT,CASSHPREKLFF
TRBD2,few,TRBJ2-4,TRBV6-1,TGTGCCAGCAGTGAACCTAGCGGGAGTATAAACATTCAGTACTTC,CASSEPSGSINIQYF
-,-,TRBJ2-5,TRBV30,TGTGCCTGGACACTTGACAACCGTGAGACCCAGTACTTC,CAWTLDNRETQYF
TRBD1,-,TRBJ1-6,TRBV6-4,TGTGCCAGCAGTGAAGGACAGGGAGGTAATTCACCCCTCCACTTT,CASSEGQGGNSPLHF
TRBD2,-,TRBJ2-7,TRBV7-2,TGTGCCAGCAGCCCCGGGACTAGCGGCTACGAGCAGTACTTC,CASSPGTSGYEQYF
TRBD1,-,TRBJ1-1,TRBV11-2,TGTGCCAGCAGCCTATCAGGGGGCTTAAACACTGAAGCTTTCTTT,CASSLSGGLNTEAFF
TRBD2,-,TRBJ2-7,TRBV3-1/TRBV3-2,TGTGCCAGCAGCATAACAGCGGGGGGTATCAACGAGCAGTACTTC,CASSITAGGINEQYF
TRBD1,-,TRBJ2-5,TRBV6-4,TGTGCCAGCAAAATTGACAGGGGGCCGCGGGAGAGGGGAGAGACCCAGTACTTC,CASKIDRGPRERGETQYF
TRBD1,-,TRBJ1-6,TRBV3-1/TRBV3-2,TGTGCCAGCAGCCAAGGCGACAGGGGGGATTCACCCCTCCACTTT,CASSQGDRGDSPLHF
TRBD1,-,TRBJ2-1,TRBV7-2,TGTGCCAGCAGCAAACAGTCGGGACAGCAATACAATGAGCAGTTCTTC,CASSKQSGQQYNEQFF
-,-,TRBJ1-1,TRBV19,TGTGCCAGTAGTACCCGCGGACTAAACACTGAAGCTTTCTTT,CASSTRGLNTEAFF
TRBD1,-,TRBJ2-7,TRBV5-5,TGTGCCAGCAGCTTGGGGGTGGACAGGGGACACGAGCAGTACTTC,CASSLGVDRGHEQYF
TRBD1,-,TRBJ1-2,TRBV5-5,TGTGCCAGCAGCTTGGACAGGGGGCTTGTGGTAAAAGGCTACACCTTC,CASSLDRGLVVKGYTF
-,-,TRBJ1-1,TRBV12-3/TRBV12-4,TGTGCCAGCAGGGAGCCTCTGAACACTGAAGCTTTCTTT,CASREPLNTEAFF
-,-,TRBJ1-2,TRBV12-3/TRBV12-4,TGTGCCAGCAGCCCAGGGTTGGACTATGGCTACACCTTC,CASSPGLDYGYTF
-,-,TRBJ2-2,TRBV25-1,TGTGCCAGCAGCGGGACATCTATCACCGGGGAGCTGTTTTTT,CASSGTSITGELFF
TRBD2,-,TRBJ2-3,TRBV5-1,TGCGCCAGCAGACTCGCCGTCCGGGGGGGCACAGATACGCAGTATTTT,CASRLAVRGGTDTQYF
-,-,TRBJ2-5,TRBV5-4,TGTGCCAGCAGCTTTGGGGGCGGAGAGACCCAGTACTTC,CASSFGGGETQYF
-,-,TRBJ2-1,TRBV18,TGTGCCAGCTCACCCCGACAGACTAGCTCCTACAATGAGCAGTTCTTC,CASSPRQTSSYNEQFF
-,-,TRBJ1-4,TRBV12-5,TGTGCTAGTGGTTTGGGACAGGCCTACAATGAAAAACTGTTTTTT,CASGLGQAYNEKLFF
-,-,TRBJ1-1,TRBV19,TGTGCCAGTAGTATTGATCTTGGCGGCGAAGCTTTCTTT,CASSIDLGGEAFF
-,-,TRBJ1-5,TRBV6-1,TGTGCCAGCAGTGAACGTGGCGGAACCAATCAGCCCCAGCATTTT,CASSERGGTNQPQHF
TRBD2,-,TRBJ2-2,TRBV3-1/TRBV3-2,TGTGCCAGCAGCCTATACACCGGGACTAGGGATTCCGGGGAGCTGTTTTTT,CASSLYTGTRDSGELFF
-,few,TRBJ1-3,TRBV12-5,TGTGCTAGTGGTTTGGGACAGGGAAACACCATATATTTT,CASGLGQGNTIYF
TRBD2,few,TRBJ2-3,TRBV10-3,TGTGCCATGGCTCCAGCGGGGGGTCCAGGTGATACGCAGTATTTT,CAMAPAGGPGDTQYF
TRBD2,-,TRBJ2-7,TRBV19,TGTGCCAGTAGTCTACCCGGGACTATCTCCGAGCAGTACTTC,CASSLPGTISEQYF
TRBD2,-,TRBJ2-2,TRBV3-1/TRBV3-2,TGTGCCAGCAGCCACGGGGACTACACTACCGGGGAGCTGTTTTTT,CASSHGDYTTGELFF
-,-,TRBJ2-2,TRBV2,TGTGCCAGCAGGGCGGGGTCGAACACCGGGGAGCTGTTTTTT,CASRAGSNTGELFF
-,-,TRBJ1-4,TRBV28,TGTGCCAGCAGTCGGAGGGGGGGGGATGAAAAACTGTTTTTT,CASSRRGGDEKLFF
TRBD1,-,TRBJ1-4,TRBV19,TGTGCCAGTAGCATTGACAGGGTGGAAAAACTGTTTTTT,CASSIDRVEKLFF
TRBD2,-,TRBJ2-7,TRBV5-4,TGTGCCAGCAGCTCGGGACTAGCGGGGATTTCCTACGAGCAGTACTTC,CASSSGLAGISYEQYF
-,few,TRBJ1-5,TRBV12-5,TGTGCTAGTGGTTTGGTACTAGGACAGAGCAATCAGCCCCAGCATTTT,CASGLVLGQSNQPQHF
-,-,TRBJ2-7,TRBV19,TGTGCCAGTAGTATACAGGAAGGCGAGCAGTACTTC,CASSIQEGEQYF
TRBD2,-,TRBJ2-3,TRBV5-1,TGCGCCAGCAGCTTGGGCCTAGCGGGATCCTCTAGCACAGATACGCAGTATTTT,CASSLGLAGSSSTDTQYF
-,-,TRBJ1-1,TRBV9,TGTGCCAGCAGCCACGACATGAACACTGAAGCTTTCTTT,CASSHDMNTEAFF
-,-,TRBJ1-2,TRBV5-1,TGCGCCAGCAGCTTGGATCAGGGTGGGGATGGCTACACCTTC,CASSLDQGGDGYTF
-,-,TRBJ2-7,TRBV5-6,TGTGCCAGCAGCTGGGGGACTCATACCTACGAGCAGTACTTC,CASSWGTHTYEQYF
TRBD1,-,TRBJ1-2,TRBV28,TGTGCCAGCAGTACAGGGGCGCCCGGCTACACCTTC,CASSTGAPGYTF